These 24 T cell receptor beta chains were sequenced from one sample in a study of CD8 T cells in Susac syndrome. Random hexamers primed reverse transcription of 0.5 to 1 ug RNA. Each CDR3 protein is one row after TCRdb ran MiXCR on the immunoSEQ multiplex PCR reads. The profile shows roughly 86,000 distinct CDR3 sequences, approximately 96% of them singletons. Material for sequencing was CD8+ T cells from PBMCs. The receptors shown here come from a human donor with Susac syndrome.

The chain's CDR3 is CSAREPGGGSGYTF. As DNA, the CDR3 is TGCAGTGCTAGAGAGCCAGGGGGCGGATCTGGCTACACCTTC. The chain joins TRBV20-1 to TRBJ1-2; TRBD1 aligns across 8 bases. CDR1 DFQATT and CDR2 SNEGSKA come from the germline V gene (reference sequence). V shed 0 bases, J shed 7 bases, and the junction held 7 bases outside the gene matches. The CDR3 has 14 residues.

The rearrangement joins TRBV7-2 to TRBJ2-7, with D maybe TRBD1 (6 bases). The CDR3 has 13 amino acids. Trimming cost V 5 bases and J 5 bases, with 13 bases left between them. The germline V gene has CDR1 SGHTA and CDR2 FQGNSA. The CDR3 region is CASSTRTADEQYF. The CDR3, as DNA: TGTGCCAGCAGCACCCGGACAGCCGACGAGCAGTACTTC.

The chain joins TRBV6-2 or TRBV6-3 to TRBJ1-2; a weak D match, TRBD1 (5 bases). The CDR3 totals 16 residues. V was shortened by 6 bases and J by 5 bases, with 22 bases between the two germline ends. CDR1 and CDR2 from the germline V gene are MNHEY and SVGEGT. CDR3 sequence reads: CASSSIWDASGYGYTF. In nucleotides, the CDR3 is TGTGCCAGCAGCTCCATATGGGACGCGTCCGGTTATGGCTACACCTTC.

This clonotype was picked up one time. The chain carries TRBV4-3 and TRBJ1-1; maybe TRBD1 (5 bases). The CDR3 covers 15 residues. CDR1 is LGHNA and CDR2 is YSLEER in the germline V gene. Trimming stripped 0 bases from V and 0 bases from J, with 8 bases between. Written as DNA, the CDR3 is TGCGCCAGCAGCCAAGAAGGGGTATTGAACACTGAAGCTTTCTTT. It encodes CASSQEGVLNTEAFF.

V gene TRBV4-3 combines with J gene TRBJ1-1; possible D gene TRBD1, 5 bases. The V gene lost 4 bases and the J gene lost 8 bases, with 20 bases spanning the gap. The CDR3 is 15 residues long. Germline CDR1 LGHNA, CDR2 YSLEER. As DNA, the CDR3 is TGCGCCAGCAGCCTCGTAGGACACACCGAGACGGAAGCTTTCTTT. Amino acid sequence: CASSLVGHTETEAFF.

The chain combines TRBV27 with TRBJ2-7; D remains ambiguous. V gave up 1 base and J gave up 3 bases, with 7 bases separating them. The CDR3 covers 13 residues. Per the germline V gene, CDR1 is MNHEY and CDR2 is SMNVEV (reference sequence). The CDR3 nucleotides read TGTGCCAGCAGTTTATGGCAGATCTACGAGCAGTACTTC. Its translation is CASSLWQIYEQYF.

The rearrangement links TRBV4-3 to TRBJ1-2; 11 bases fit TRBD1. The CDR3 has 14 amino acids. J lost 8 bases, V lost 3 bases, and 5 bases had no gene match. Looked up from germline, CDR1 is LGHNA and CDR2 is YSLEER. The CDR3 nucleotides read TGCGCCAGCAGCCACGGACAGGGGGCGGGAGGCTACACCTTC. This translates into CASSHGQGAGGYTF.

The rearrangement links TRBV10-3 to TRBJ1-2, with a tentative D call TRBD1 (5 bases). CDR3 size: 13 residues. V dropped 6 bases and J dropped 8 bases, with 16 bases sitting between them. Germline V gene data show CDR1 as ENHRY and CDR2 as SYGVKD. The CDR3 reads CAIRLGGAQGYTF. CDR3 nucleotides: TGTGCCATCAGGCTAGGTGGGGCCCAAGGCTACACCTTC.

This CDR3 reads CSASDGSETQYF. DNA of the CDR3: TGCAGTGCTAGTGACGGGTCAGAGACCCAGTACTTC. The chain employs TRBV20-1 and TRBJ2-5, with no clear D. V lost 3 bases to trimming and J lost 4 bases, with 9 bases between them. CDR3 size: 12 residues. The germline gives CDR1 DFQATT, CDR2 SNEGSKA (reference sequence).

The chain couples TRBV14 to TRBJ2-7; D call uncertain. The V gene's germline CDR1 is SGHDN and CDR2 FVKESK. The CDR3 is made up of 14 amino acids. Trimming stripped 1 base from V and 2 bases from J, with 9 bases between. Here the CDR3 reads CASSQVDMAYEQYF. The CDR3 region has the DNA TGTGCCAGCAGCCAAGTCGACATGGCCTACGAGCAGTACTTC.

This chain uses TRBV27 with TRBJ2-7, with 8 bases aligning to TRBD2. Germline CDR1 is MNHEY and CDR2 is SMNVEV (reference sequence). The CDR3 sequence is 14 residues long. J gave up 2 bases and V 1 base, and 1 base lay outside the gene matches. CDR3 amino acids: CASSLFGGAYEQYF. Here the CDR3 DNA reads TGTGCCAGCAGTTTATTCGGGGGGGCCTACGAGCAGTACTTC.

This clonotype was observed once. V gene TRBV9 combines with J gene TRBJ2-7, with 8 positions matching TRBD1. This CDR3 has 13 amino acids. Per the germline V gene, CDR1 is SGDLS and CDR2 is YYNGEE. Unmatched junction bases numbered 8, after V lost 0 bases and J lost 12 bases. In DNA form, the CDR3 reads TGTGCCAGCAGCGTAGAGGGCAGGGGGCAAACGTACTTC. Protein sequence: CASSVEGRGQTYF.

The chain combines TRBV3-1 with TRBJ1-1, with 7 bases matching TRBD1. V lost 1 base, J lost 4 bases, and 9 bases stayed unmatched. This CDR3 spans 16 amino acids. Germline values: CDR1 LGHDT, CDR2 YNNKEL (reference sequence). The CDR3 DNA reads as TGTGCCAGCAGCCAAGCTAGGGGACAGAGGGTCACTGAAGCTTTCTTT. Its protein is CASSQARGQRVTEAFF.

This chain links TRBV5-6 with TRBJ2-5, with D unclear. The CDR3 runs 17 residues. The V gene lost 1 base and the J gene lost 1 base, with 17 bases spanning the gap. Germline loops: CDR1 SGHDT, CDR2 YYEEEE. The CDR3 DNA sequence: TGTGCCAGCAGCTTGTGGTTAGGCGCCAGTCCCCAAGAGACCCAGTACTTC. It specifies CASSLWLGASPQETQYF. Full variable domain (rest looked up from reference TRBV5-6 and TRBJ2-5): DAGVTQSPTHLIKTRGQQVTLRCSPKSGHDTVSWYQQALGQGPQFIFQYYEEEERQRGNFPDRFSGHQFPNYSSELNVNALLLGDSALYLCASSLWLGASPQETQYFGPGTRLLVL.

The chain uses TRBV20-1 and TRBJ2-7; 7 bases fit TRBD2. V was pared by 4 bases and J by 0 bases, with 3 bases of the junction left unmatched. The CDR3 is 13 residues long. Per the germline V gene, CDR1 is DFQATT and CDR2 is SNEGSKA (reference sequence). CDR3 bases: TGCAGTGCTATAAGGACTAGCTCCTACGAGCAGTACTTC. Translated, it gives CSAIRTSSYEQYF.

The V gene is TRBV5-1, the J gene TRBJ2-7; tentatively, D is TRBD2 (5 bases). The CDR3 loop spans 14 amino acids. Germline V gives CDR1 SGHRS, CDR2 YFSETQ. Trimming took 4 bases from V and 7 from J, leaving 18 bases between them. CDR3 nucleotides: TGCGCCAGCAGCAGCCGGGGTCCCCCTGAAGAGCAGTACTTC. This encodes CASSSRGPPEEQYF.

The J gene is TRBJ1-3, the V gene TRBV20-1; D is perhaps TRBD1 (5 bases). Trimming cost V 3 bases and J 6 bases, with 12 bases left between them. The CDR3 loop spans 13 amino acids. From germline, CDR1 is DFQATT and CDR2 SNEGSKA (reference sequence). CDR3 residues: CSASRGGTNTIYF. The DNA of the CDR3 is TGCAGTGCTAGTCGGGGGGGGACAAACACCATATATTTT.

This chain joins TRBV30 and TRBJ1-1; unclear D gene. This CDR3 comprises 15 residues. The ends were cut back, 4 bases at V and 1 base at J, with 16 bases in the middle. CDR1 is GTSNPN and CDR2 is SVGIG in the germline V gene (reference sequence). This CDR3 reads CAWIREPRENTEAFF. The CDR3 DNA is TGTGCCTGGATTCGCGAACCTAGGGAGAACACTGAAGCTTTCTTT. Supplemented by reference TRBV30 and TRBJ1-1, the full variable domain reads SQTIHQWPATLVQPVGSPLSLECTVEGTSNPNLYWYRQAAGRGLQLLFYSVGIGQISSEVPQNLSASRPQDRQFILSSKKLLLSDSGFYLCAWIREPRENTEAFFGQGTRLTVV.

The rearrangement joins TRBV30 to TRBJ2-3, with 9 nucleotides matching TRBD1. The germline V gene encodes CDR1 GTSNPN and CDR2 SVGIG (reference sequence). The CDR3 has 14 amino acids. The V and J ends lost 3 bases and 4 bases, in that order; junction bases with no gene match: 5. DNA of the CDR3: TGTGCCTGGAGCACAGGGGGCGAGGCAGATACGCAGTATTTT. It encodes CAWSTGGEADTQYF.

The chain uses TRBV20-1 and TRBJ1-3, with no clear D. The germline gives CDR1 DFQATT, CDR2 SNEGSKA (reference sequence). This CDR3 is 14 amino acids long. V was shortened by 1 base and J by 1 base, with 8 bases between the two germline ends. The CDR3 loop is CSARGWGSGNTIYF. The CDR3 DNA reads as TGCAGTGCTAGAGGTTGGGGTTCTGGAAACACCATATATTTT.

The V and J genes are TRBV2 and TRBJ2-3, with 7 bases identical to TRBD1. This CDR3 contains 14 residues. Germline CDR1 SNHLY, CDR2 FYNNEI. The V gene end was trimmed by 8 bases and the J gene end by 1 base; junction bases not matched to a gene: 6. The CDR3 loop is CASDWTGRTDTQYF. The CDR3 DNA reads TGTGCCAGCGACTGGACAGGACGCACAGATACGCAGTATTTT.

V and J are TRBV23-1 and TRBJ1-6, with D possibly TRBD1 on 5 matching bases. TRBV23-1 is reported as an ORF; its role is uncertain. Deletions cut 0 bases from V and 6 bases from J, with 9 bases between. The CDR3 contains 15 residues. The CDR3 coding sequence is TGCGCCAGCAGTCAATCAAGGCAGGGTAATTCACCCCTCCACTTT. This encodes CASSQSRQGNSPLHF.

CDR3 nucleotides: TGTGCCAGCGGAGTTCAGAGGGCTGAAAAACTGTTTTTT. It encodes CASGVQRAEKLFF. The chain joins TRBV2 to TRBJ1-4, with D unresolved. The V and J ends lost 8 bases and 7 bases respectively, with 14 bases between them. The V gene's germline CDR1 is SNHLY and CDR2 FYNNEI. This CDR3 is built from 13 residues.

This clonotype was seen a single time. The CDR3 region has the DNA TGCAGTGCTACCCGTGGGCAGGGAAGTTCACCCCTCCACTTT. This gives the protein CSATRGQGSSPLHF. The chain joins TRBV20-1 to TRBJ1-6, with D perhaps TRBD1 (5 bases). Per germline, CDR1 DFQATT and CDR2 SNEGSKA (reference sequence). Trimming pared 4 bases from V and 9 bases from J, leaving 16 bases between. The CDR3 consists of 14 residues.